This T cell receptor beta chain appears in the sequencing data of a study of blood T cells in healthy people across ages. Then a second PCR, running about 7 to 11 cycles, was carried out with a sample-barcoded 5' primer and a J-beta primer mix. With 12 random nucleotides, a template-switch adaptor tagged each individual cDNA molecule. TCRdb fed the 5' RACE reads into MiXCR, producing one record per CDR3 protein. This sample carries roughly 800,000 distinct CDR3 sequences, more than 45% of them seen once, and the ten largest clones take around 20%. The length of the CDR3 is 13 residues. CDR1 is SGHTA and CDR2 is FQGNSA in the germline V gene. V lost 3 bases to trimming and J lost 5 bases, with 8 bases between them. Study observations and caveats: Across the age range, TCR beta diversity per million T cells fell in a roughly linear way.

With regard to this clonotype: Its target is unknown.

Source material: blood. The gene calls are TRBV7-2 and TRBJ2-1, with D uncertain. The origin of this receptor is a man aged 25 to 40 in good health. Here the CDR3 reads CASSFGSHNEQFF. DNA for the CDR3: TGTGCCAGCAGCTTCGGGTCTCACAATGAGCAGTTCTTC.